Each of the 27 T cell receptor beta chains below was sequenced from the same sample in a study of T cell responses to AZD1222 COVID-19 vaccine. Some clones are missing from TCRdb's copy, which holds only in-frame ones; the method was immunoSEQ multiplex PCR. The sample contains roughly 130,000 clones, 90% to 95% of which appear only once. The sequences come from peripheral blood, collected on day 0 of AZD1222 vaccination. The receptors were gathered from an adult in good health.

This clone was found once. The CDR3 nucleotides are TGCGCCAGCAGCTTGGGACAGGGGCTCCGAAACACCATATATTTT. This gives the protein CASSLGQGLRNTIYF. The chain couples TRBV5-1 to TRBJ1-3; TRBD1 matches 8 bases. Germline CDR1 SGHRS, CDR2 YFSETQ. J lost 5 bases, V lost 0 bases, and 4 bases had no gene match. The CDR3 is 15 residues long.

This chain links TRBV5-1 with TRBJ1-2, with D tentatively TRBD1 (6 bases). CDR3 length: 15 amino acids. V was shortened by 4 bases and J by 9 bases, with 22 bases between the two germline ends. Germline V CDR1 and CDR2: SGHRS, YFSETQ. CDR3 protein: CASSGGRTAVNRYTF. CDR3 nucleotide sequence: TGCGCCAGCAGCGGGGGCAGGACGGCGGTAAATCGCTACACCTTC.

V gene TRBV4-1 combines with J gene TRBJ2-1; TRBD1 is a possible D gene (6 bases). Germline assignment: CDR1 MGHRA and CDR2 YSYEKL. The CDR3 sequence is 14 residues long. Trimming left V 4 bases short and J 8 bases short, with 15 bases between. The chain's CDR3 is CASSLAKAGDEQFF. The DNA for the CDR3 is TGCGCCAGCAGCCTAGCGAAGGCAGGGGATGAGCAGTTCTTC.

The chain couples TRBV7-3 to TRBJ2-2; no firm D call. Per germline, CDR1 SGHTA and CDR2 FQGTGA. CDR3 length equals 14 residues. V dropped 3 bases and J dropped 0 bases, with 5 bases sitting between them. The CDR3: CASSLGSNTGELFF. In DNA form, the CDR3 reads TGTGCCAGCAGCTTGGGGTCGAACACCGGGGAGCTGTTTTTT.

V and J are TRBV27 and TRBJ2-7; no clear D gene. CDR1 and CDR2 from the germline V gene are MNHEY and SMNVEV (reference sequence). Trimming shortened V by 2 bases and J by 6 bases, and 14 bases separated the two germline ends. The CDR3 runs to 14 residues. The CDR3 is CASSLRTTGGEQYF. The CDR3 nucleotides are TGTGCCAGCAGTTTACGAACTACGGGTGGCGAGCAGTACTTC.

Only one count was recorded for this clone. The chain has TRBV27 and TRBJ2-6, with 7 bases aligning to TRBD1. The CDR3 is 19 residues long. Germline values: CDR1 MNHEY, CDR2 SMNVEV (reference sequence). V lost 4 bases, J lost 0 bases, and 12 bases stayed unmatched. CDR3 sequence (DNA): TGTGCCAGCAGTTCCGACAGGGTAGGGATGTACTCTGGGGCCAACGTCCTGACTTTC. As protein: CASSSDRVGMYSGANVLTF.

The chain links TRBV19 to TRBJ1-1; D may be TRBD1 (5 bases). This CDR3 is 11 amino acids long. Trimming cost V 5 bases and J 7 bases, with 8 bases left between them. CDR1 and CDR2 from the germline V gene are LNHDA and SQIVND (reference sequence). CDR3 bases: TGTGCCAGTAGTCTCACAGGTGAAGCTTTCTTT. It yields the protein CASSLTGEAFF.

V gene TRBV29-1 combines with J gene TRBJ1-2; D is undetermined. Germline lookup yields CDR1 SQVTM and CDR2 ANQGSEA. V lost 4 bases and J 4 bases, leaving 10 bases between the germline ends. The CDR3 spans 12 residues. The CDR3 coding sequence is TGCAGCGTTGGTTCCCGGGGCTATGGCTACACCTTC. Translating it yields CSVGSRGYGYTF. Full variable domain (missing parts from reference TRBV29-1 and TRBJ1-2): SAVISQKPSRDICQRGTSLTIQCQVDSQVTMMFWYRQQPGQSLTLIATANQGSEATYESGFVIDKFPISRPNLTFSTLTVSNMSPEDSSIYLCSVGSRGYGYTFGSGTRLTVV.

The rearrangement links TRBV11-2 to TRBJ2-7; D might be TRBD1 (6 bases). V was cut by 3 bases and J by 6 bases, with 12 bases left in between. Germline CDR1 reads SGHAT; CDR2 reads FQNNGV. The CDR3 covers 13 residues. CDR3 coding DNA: TGTGCCAGCAGCTTGGGTACCAGGGGCGAGCAGTACTTC. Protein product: CASSLGTRGEQYF.

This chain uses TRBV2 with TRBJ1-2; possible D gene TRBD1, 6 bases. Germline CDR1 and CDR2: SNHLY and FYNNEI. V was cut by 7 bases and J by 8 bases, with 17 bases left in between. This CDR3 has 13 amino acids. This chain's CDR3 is CASINTGFGGYTF. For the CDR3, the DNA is TGTGCCAGCATTAATACAGGGTTCGGAGGCTACACCTTC.

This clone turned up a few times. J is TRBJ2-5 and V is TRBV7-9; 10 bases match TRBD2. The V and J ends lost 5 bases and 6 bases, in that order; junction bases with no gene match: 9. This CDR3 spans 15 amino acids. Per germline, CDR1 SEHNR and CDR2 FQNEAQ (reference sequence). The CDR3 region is CASSTQAGGPKTQYF. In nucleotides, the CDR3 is TGTGCCAGCAGCACCCAAGCGGGAGGGCCGAAGACCCAGTACTTC.

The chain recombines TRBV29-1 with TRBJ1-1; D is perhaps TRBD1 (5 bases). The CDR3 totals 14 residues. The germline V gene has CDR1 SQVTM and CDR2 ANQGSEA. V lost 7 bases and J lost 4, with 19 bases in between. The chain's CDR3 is CSGIKGDSGTEAFF. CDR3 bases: TGCAGCGGCATCAAAGGGGACTCGGGCACTGAAGCTTTCTTT.

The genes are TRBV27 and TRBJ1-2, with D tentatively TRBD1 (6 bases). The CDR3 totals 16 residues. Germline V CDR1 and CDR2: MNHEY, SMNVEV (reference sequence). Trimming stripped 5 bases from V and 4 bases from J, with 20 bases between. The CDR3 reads CASSLDPTGGTYGYTF. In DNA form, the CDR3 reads TGTGCCAGCAGTCTCGACCCGACAGGAGGCACCTATGGCTACACCTTC.

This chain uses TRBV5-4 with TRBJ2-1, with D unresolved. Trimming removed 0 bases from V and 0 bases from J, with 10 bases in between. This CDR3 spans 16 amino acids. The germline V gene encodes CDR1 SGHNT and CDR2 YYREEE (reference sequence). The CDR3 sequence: CASSLGAATSYNEQFF. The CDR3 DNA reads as TGTGCCAGCAGCTTGGGAGCAGCCACCTCCTACAATGAGCAGTTCTTC.

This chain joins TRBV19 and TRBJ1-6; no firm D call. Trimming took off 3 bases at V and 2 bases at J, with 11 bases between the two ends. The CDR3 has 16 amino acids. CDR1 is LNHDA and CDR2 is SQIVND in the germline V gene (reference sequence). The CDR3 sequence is CASSIGRFTYNSPLHF. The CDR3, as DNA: TGTGCCAGTAGTATTGGGCGATTTACCTATAATTCACCCCTCCACTTT.

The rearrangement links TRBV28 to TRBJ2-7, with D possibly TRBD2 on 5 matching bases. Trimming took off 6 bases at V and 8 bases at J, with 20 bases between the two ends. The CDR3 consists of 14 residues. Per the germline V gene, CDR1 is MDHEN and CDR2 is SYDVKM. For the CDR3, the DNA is TGTGCCAGCAGGTCAATTCTAGCCGCCGGGAAGCAGTACTTC. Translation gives CASRSILAAGKQYF.

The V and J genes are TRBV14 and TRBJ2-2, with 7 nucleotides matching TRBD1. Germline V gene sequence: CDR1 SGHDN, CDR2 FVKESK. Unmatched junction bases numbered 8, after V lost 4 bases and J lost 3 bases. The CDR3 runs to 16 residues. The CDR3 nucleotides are TGTGCCAGCAGCCCCTTAAGGGGGCGCGACACCGGGGAGCTGTTTTTT. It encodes CASSPLRGRDTGELFF.

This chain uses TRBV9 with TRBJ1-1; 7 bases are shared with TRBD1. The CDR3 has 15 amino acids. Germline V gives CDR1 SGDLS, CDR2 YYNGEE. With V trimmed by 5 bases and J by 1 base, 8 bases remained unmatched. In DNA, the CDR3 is TGTGCCAGCAGATCAGCCGGGACAGAGAACACTGAAGCTTTCTTT. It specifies CASRSAGTENTEAFF.

CDR3 region: CASSPGKVTGANVLTF. The CDR3 nucleotides read TGCGCCAGCAGCCCCGGAAAAGTAACCGGGGCCAACGTCCTGACTTTC. The V and J genes are TRBV5-1 and TRBJ2-6; D unclear. The V end was cut by 4 bases, the J end by 4 bases, with 15 bases between. The CDR3 loop spans 16 amino acids. CDR1 SGHRS and CDR2 YFSETQ come from the germline V gene.

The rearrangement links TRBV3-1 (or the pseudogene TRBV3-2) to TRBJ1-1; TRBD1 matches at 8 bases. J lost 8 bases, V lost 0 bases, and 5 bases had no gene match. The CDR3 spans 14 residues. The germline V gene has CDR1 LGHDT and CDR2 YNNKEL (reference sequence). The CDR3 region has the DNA TGTGCCAGCAGCCAAGATTCAGGGGGCAGAGAAGCTTTCTTT. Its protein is CASSQDSGGREAFF.

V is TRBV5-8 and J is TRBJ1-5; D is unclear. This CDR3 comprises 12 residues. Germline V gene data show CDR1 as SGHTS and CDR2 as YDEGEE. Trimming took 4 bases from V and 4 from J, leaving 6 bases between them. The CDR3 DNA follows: TGTGCCAGCAGCCCCCTAAATCAGCCCCAGCATTTT. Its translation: CASSPLNQPQHF.

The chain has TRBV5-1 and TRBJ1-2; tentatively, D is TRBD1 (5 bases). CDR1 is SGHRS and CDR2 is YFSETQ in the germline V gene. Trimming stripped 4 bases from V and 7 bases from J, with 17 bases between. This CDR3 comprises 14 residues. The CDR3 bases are TGCGCCAGCAGCCCGCCCCAGGGAAGGTTTGGCTACACCTTC. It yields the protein CASSPPQGRFGYTF.

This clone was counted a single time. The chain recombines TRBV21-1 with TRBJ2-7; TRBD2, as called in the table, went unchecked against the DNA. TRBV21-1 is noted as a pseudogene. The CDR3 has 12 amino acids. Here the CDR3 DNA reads TGTGCCTCACAAGACACCACGGGGGAGCAGTACTTC. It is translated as CASQDTTGEQYF.

The CDR3 bases are TGTGCCAGCAGTCCCCCAGAACTAGCGATGCAGTACTTC. It specifies CASSPPELAMQYF. The chain employs TRBV28 and TRBJ2-7; 7 bases are a match to TRBD2. Germline values: CDR1 MDHEN, CDR2 SYDVKM. This CDR3 is built from 13 residues. J gave up 9 bases and V 5 bases, and 10 bases lay outside the gene matches. The full variable domain, with the rest looked up from reference TRBV28 and TRBJ2-7, is DVKVTQSSRYLVKRTGEKVFLECVQDMDHENMFWYRQDPGLGLRLIYFSYDVKMKEKGDIPEGYSVSREKKERFSLILESASTNQTSMYLCASSPPELAMQYFGPGTRLTVT.

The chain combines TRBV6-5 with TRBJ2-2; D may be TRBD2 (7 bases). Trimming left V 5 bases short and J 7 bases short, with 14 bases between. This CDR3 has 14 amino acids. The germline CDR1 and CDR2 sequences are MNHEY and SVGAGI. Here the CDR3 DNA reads TGTGCCAGCAGTCCGCAGGGAGGGGGCGGGGAGCTGTTTTTT. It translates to CASSPQGGGGELFF.

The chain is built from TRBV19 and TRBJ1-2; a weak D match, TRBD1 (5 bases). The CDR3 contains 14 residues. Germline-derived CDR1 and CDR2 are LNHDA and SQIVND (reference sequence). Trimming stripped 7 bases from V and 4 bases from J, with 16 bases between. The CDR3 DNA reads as TGTGCCAGTACTCAGGGCAGGGACCCCTATGGCTACACCTTC. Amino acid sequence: CASTQGRDPYGYTF.

In DNA, the CDR3 is TGTGCCAGCAGTTTGGGACGGGTTTACAATGAGCAGTTCTTC. Amino acids: CASSLGRVYNEQFF. The chain joins TRBV28 to TRBJ2-1; tentatively, D is TRBD1 or TRBD2 (5 bases each). Germline loops: CDR1 MDHEN, CDR2 SYDVKM. The CDR3 covers 14 residues. Trimming removed 3 bases from V and 4 bases from J, with 10 bases in between.